The 18 T cell receptor beta chains reported below all come from one sample, sequenced in a study of CDR3 diversity in severe acne. TCRdb redid the calling of the PCR reads with MiXCR, one entry per CDR3 protein. The table shows more than 80,000 distinct CDR3 sequences, with under 55% occurring only once. Source material: blood. These receptors all stem from a male donor with severe acne vulgaris.

The chain has TRBV24-1 and TRBJ1-5, with TRBD1 matching 8 bases. V was clipped by 4 bases and J by 4 bases; unmatched bases: 5. Per the germline V gene, CDR1 is KGHDR and CDR2 is SFDVKD. The CDR3 is 15 residues long. CDR3 protein: CATSEGQGGNQPQHF. CDR3 nucleotides: TGTGCCACCAGTGAAGGACAGGGCGGGAATCAGCCCCAGCATTTT.

The J gene is TRBJ2-3, the V gene TRBV24-1; TRBD2 agrees at 11 bases. Germline values: CDR1 KGHDR, CDR2 SFDVKD. The CDR3 loop spans 16 amino acids. J was trimmed by 0 bases and V by 9 bases; bases with no gene match: 7. The CDR3 DNA is TGTGCCACCTCTGGGACTAGCGGACTTAGCACAGATACGCAGTATTTT. Translation: CATSGTSGLSTDTQYF.

Ten or more counts support this clonotype. The chain employs TRBV4-2 and TRBJ2-3, with D perhaps matching TRBD2 (6 bases). Looked up from germline, CDR1 is LGHNA and CDR2 is YNFKEQ. Trimming stripped 4 bases from V and 3 bases from J, with 20 bases between. The CDR3 covers 17 residues. CDR3 sequence: CASSLSGSGDGTDTQYF. CDR3 bases: TGTGCCAGCAGCCTTTCTGGTAGCGGAGACGGAACAGATACGCAGTATTTT.

Many counts were recorded for this clonotype. The chain is built from TRBV20-1 and TRBJ2-1; TRBD2 aligns across 8 bases. CDR3 size: 14 residues. From germline, CDR1 is DFQATT and CDR2 SNEGSKA (reference sequence). In DNA, the CDR3 is TGCAGCCCGCGAGCGGGAGCCTCCTACAATGAGCAGTTCTTC. Translating it yields CSPRAGASYNEQFF.

In this sample, this clonotype turned up many times. The chain employs TRBV19 and TRBJ2-2; 7 bases are a match to TRBD1. CDR3 size: 14 residues. J was trimmed by 4 bases and V by 7 bases; bases with no gene match: 6. Germline lookup yields CDR1 LNHDA and CDR2 SQIVND (reference sequence). The CDR3 DNA reads TGTGCCAGTAAGGGACAGCTAACCACCGGGGAGCTGTTTTTT. It translates to CASKGQLTTGELFF.

This clonotype was seen ten or more times. This sequence joins TRBV7-2 and TRBJ2-5; 9 nucleotides agree with TRBD2. CDR1 and CDR2 (germline): SGHTA, FQGNSA. The V segment lost 5 bases and the J segment 5 bases; nucleotides outside the gene matches: 6. There are 14 residues in the CDR3. The CDR3 spells CASSPGLAAETQYF. CDR3 nucleotide sequence: TGTGCCAGCAGCCCGGGACTAGCAGCCGAGACCCAGTACTTC. Looking up the rest from reference TRBV7-2 and TRBJ2-5 gives the full variable domain: GAGVSQSPSNKVTEKGKDVELRCDPISGHTALYWYRQSLGQGLEFLIYFQGNSAPDKSGLPSDRFSAERTGGSVSTLTIQRTQQEDSAVYLCASSPGLAAETQYFGPGTRLLVL.

This clonotype showed up many times. The chain joins TRBV5-1 to TRBJ1-2; a weak D match, TRBD1 (6 bases). V lost 0 bases and J 3 bases, leaving 6 bases between the germline ends. Germline-derived CDR1 and CDR2 are SGHRS and YFSETQ. The CDR3 contains 13 residues. This CDR3 reads CASSLAGDYGYTF. In DNA, the CDR3 is TGCGCCAGCAGCTTGGCAGGGGACTATGGCTACACCTTC.

The V and J genes are TRBV24-1 and TRBJ2-2; no definite D call. The germline V gene encodes CDR1 KGHDR and CDR2 SFDVKD. CDR3 size: 12 residues. V was pared by 5 bases and J by 6 bases, with 6 bases between. CDR3 coding DNA: TGTGCCACCAGTGGCAAATCCGGGGAGCTGTTTTTT. It yields the protein CATSGKSGELFF.

This clonotype has at least ten counts. The V call is TRBV13, the J call TRBJ2-1; D ambiguous. The CDR3 sequence is 15 residues long. Per germline, CDR1 PRHDT and CDR2 FYEKMQ (reference sequence). The germline V and J ends were trimmed by 5 bases and 7 bases, with 18 bases remaining between them. The CDR3 is CASSPLGSANNEQFF. CDR3 coding DNA: TGTGCCAGCAGCCCGCTAGGTTCAGCGAATAATGAGCAGTTCTTC.

The rearrangement links TRBV5-1 to TRBJ1-4, with 7 bases that match TRBD1. Losses at the gene ends were 1 base for V and 4 bases for J; bases not matched to a gene: 4. The CDR3 runs 15 residues. Germline CDR1 reads SGHRS; CDR2 reads YFSETQ. The CDR3 DNA is TGCGCCAGCAGCTTGTCAGGGGGGAGTAATGAAAAACTGTTTTTT. It specifies CASSLSGGSNEKLFF.

A remark on this clonotype: Being one base from a much bigger clone, this may be a read error. This CDR3 is missing its conserved last phenylalanine or tryptophan, likely due to a read error. The rearrangement links TRBV29-1 to TRBJ1-2, with 9 bases identical to TRBD1. Germline lookup yields CDR1 SQVTM and CDR2 ANQGSEA. V lost 4 bases, J lost 4 bases, and 7 bases stayed unmatched. CDR3 size: 14 residues. The CDR3 DNA is TGCAGCGTTGGAGGGACAGGGCTAGGCTATGGCTACACCTCC. Its protein product is CSVGGTGLGYGYTS.

By its share, this clonotype is medium-sized. This rearrangement joins TRBV5-1 to TRBJ2-3, with 8 bases that match TRBD1. This CDR3 is 16 amino acids long. Germline CDR1 SGHRS, CDR2 YFSETQ. V lost 0 bases, J lost 3 bases, and 6 bases stayed unmatched. CDR3: CASSLEQGARTDTQYF. CDR3 sequence (DNA): TGCGCCAGCAGCTTGGAGCAGGGGGCCAGGACAGATACGCAGTATTTT.

This clonotype was seen many times. The chain has TRBV10-3 and TRBJ1-3; tentatively, D is TRBD1 (5 bases). The CDR3 covers 14 residues. The V gene lost 10 bases and the J gene lost 6 bases, with 19 bases spanning the gap. Germline V CDR1 and CDR2: ENHRY, SYGVKD. CDR3 bases: TGTGCCACCCAGGGTGGGGGGAAAGCAAACACCATATATTTT. Its protein is CATQGGGKANTIYF.

The chain has TRBV11-1 and TRBJ1-1; D unclear. Germline V gene data show CDR1 as SGHAT and CDR2 as FQDESV (reference sequence). The CDR3 is made up of 13 amino acids. Trimming left V 1 base short and J 4 bases short, with 7 bases between. This CDR3 is CASSLGVITEAFF. In DNA form, the CDR3 reads TGTGCCAGCAGCTTAGGGGTAATCACTGAAGCTTTCTTT.

This clonotype was seen many times. This chain joins TRBV2 and TRBJ2-7; no firm D call. This CDR3 contains 10 residues. Germline loops: CDR1 SNHLY, CDR2 FYNNEI. Trimming removed 5 bases from V and 3 bases from J, with 2 bases in between. The CDR3 DNA sequence: TGTGCCAGCAGTAGCTACGAGCAGTACTTC. This translates into CASSSYEQYF.

The J gene is TRBJ1-2, the V gene TRBV4-1, with D hard to call. Germline V lookup: CDR1 MGHRA, CDR2 YSYEKL. There are 12 residues in the CDR3. The germline V and J ends were trimmed by 0 bases and 10 bases, with 9 bases remaining between them. Here the CDR3 reads CASSQDRNHYTF. The DNA for the CDR3 is TGCGCCAGCAGCCAAGACAGGAACCACTACACCTTC.

This clonotype has at least ten counts. This chain joins TRBV5-8 and TRBJ2-7; tentative D call: TRBD2 (5 bases). Trimming cost V 3 bases and J 6 bases, with 13 bases left between them. CDR1 and CDR2 (germline): SGHTS, YDEGEE. This CDR3 is 13 amino acids long. The CDR3 reads CASSSTTRSEQYF. In DNA form, the CDR3 reads TGTGCCAGCAGCTCGACTACACGATCCGAGCAGTACTTC.

The chain couples TRBV28 to TRBJ1-5; no definite D call. Germline V gene data show CDR1 as MDHEN and CDR2 as SYDVKM. CDR3 size: 10 residues. The V end lost 10 bases, the J end lost 9 bases, and 10 bases lay between the germline ends. The CDR3 DNA sequence: TGTGCCACTTCCCGTGCGCCCCAGCATTTT. Its protein is CATSRAPQHF.